This TCR beta chain was recorded in a study of blood T cell repertoires in COVID-19. Study-level background: Both acute and convalescent COVID-19 samples were obtained from the United States, Italy and Spain.

Donors in Cohort 3 counted as recovered after two negative PCRs, clearance, or symptom resolution. Per the original data handling: Amplification with reference gene primers provided the estimates of nucleated cell counts. Using immunoSEQ multiplex PCR, the repertoire was profiled, and TCRdb retains in-frame clones only, with some absent. V and J calls and clone size are copied from that table; D and trimming were computed from the DNA. The data hold 350,000 or so clones, with about 88% observed a single time. A few counts support this clone. The receptor's source is a woman aged 25 to 39 who had recovered from COVID-19. Sequenced input: PBMCs or T cells enriched from blood (not recorded which).

For the CDR3, the DNA is TGTGCCAGCAGTTTTCAAAGGGGCCAGCCCCAGCATTTT. Protein product: CASSFQRGQPQHF. The rearrangement joins TRBV12-3 or TRBV12-4 to TRBJ1-5, with a weak D call TRBD1 (5 bases). CDR3 length equals 13 residues. V was cut by 3 bases and J by 7 bases, with 10 bases left in between.